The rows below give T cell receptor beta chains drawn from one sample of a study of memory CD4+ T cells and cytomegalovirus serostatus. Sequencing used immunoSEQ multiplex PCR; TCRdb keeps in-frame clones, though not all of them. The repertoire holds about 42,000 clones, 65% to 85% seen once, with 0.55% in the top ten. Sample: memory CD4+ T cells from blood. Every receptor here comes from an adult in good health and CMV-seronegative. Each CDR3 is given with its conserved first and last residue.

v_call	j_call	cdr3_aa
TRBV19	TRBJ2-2	CASSIEGGRGTGELFF
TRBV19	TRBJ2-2	CASSTLAGRNTGELFF
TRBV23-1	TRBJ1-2	CASSRVGEPYGYTF
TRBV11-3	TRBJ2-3	CASSLQGSGTDTQYF
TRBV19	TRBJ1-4	CATLGSNEKLFF
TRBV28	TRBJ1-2	CASSLLGDGYTF
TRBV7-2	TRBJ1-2	CASSSARQWGYTF
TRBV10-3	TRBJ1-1	CAISSNDRRGDTEAFF
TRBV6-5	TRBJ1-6	CASSRGQLVDSPLHF
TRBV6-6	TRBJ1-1	CASRHRDRGPEAFF
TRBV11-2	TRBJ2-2	CASSHIRGANTGELFF
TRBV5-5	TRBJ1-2	CASSLTGAVNYGYTF
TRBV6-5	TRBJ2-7	CASSLEGTSYEQYF
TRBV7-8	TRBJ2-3	CASRASGGVRTDTQYF
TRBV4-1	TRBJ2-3	CASSKNRGISTDTQYF
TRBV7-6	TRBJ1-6	CASSFYGTQNSPLHF
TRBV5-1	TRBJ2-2	CASSRDSLNTGELFF
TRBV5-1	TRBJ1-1	CASSLSQGATEAFF
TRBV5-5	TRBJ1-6	CASSFQNSPLHF
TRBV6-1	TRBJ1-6	CASSEVNFSYNSPLHF
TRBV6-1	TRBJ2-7	CASSEGRKTYEQYF
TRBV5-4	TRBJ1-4	CASSSDGTTNEKLFF
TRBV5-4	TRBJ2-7	CASSSERTGTGGLEQYF
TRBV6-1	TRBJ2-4	CASRALSIQYF
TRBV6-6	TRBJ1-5	CASSSPGGQPQHF
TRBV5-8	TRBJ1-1	CASSIGVRNTEAFF
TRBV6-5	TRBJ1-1	CASSYRQGSTEAFF